This note documents a single T cell receptor beta chain sequence. This CDR3 is built from 14 residues. Germline V gives CDR1 SGHNT, CDR2 YYREEE (reference sequence). V dropped 9 bases and J dropped 1; count of bases not matched to a gene: 6. This record comes from a study of blood T cell repertoires in COVID-19. The assay was immunoSEQ multiplex PCR, and TCRdb's table has in-frame clones only and misses some. The sample shows 200,000 to 250,000 clones, around 90% of them seen only once. The sequence came from a man younger than 40 who had been exposed to COVID-19. Sequenced: PBMCs or T cells enriched from blood (not recorded which). The chain has TRBV5-4 and TRBJ2-3; 9 nucleotides match TRBD2. The CDR3 region is CATLAGDRTDTQYF. CDR3 sequence (DNA): TGTGCCACCTTAGCGGGGGACCGCACAGATACGCAGTATTTT. The full variable domain, completed using reference TRBV5-4 and TRBJ2-3, is ETGVTQSPTHLIKTRGQQVTLRCSSQSGHNTVSWYQQALGQGPQFIFQYYREEENGRGNFPPRFSGLQFPNYSSELNVNALELDDSALYLCATLAGDRTDTQYFGPGTRLTVL.